This TCR beta chain comes out of a study of OX40 agonist ivuxolimab in advanced cancers. Notes on the study in general: CD8+ T cells averaged more expanded clones than CD4+. With doses of 0.1 to 3.0 mg/kg, CD4+ and CD8+ blood T cells had undergone clonal expansion by week 6.

The ends lost 10 bases at V and 6 bases at J; junction bases unmatched: 6. Per germline, CDR1 PRHDT and CDR2 FYEKMQ (reference sequence). The CDR3 consists of 13 residues. Only in-frame clones appear in the TCRdb table, and some are missing; sequencing was by immunoSEQ multiplex PCR. The sample gives around 140,000 clones, about nine tenths of which show up once; roughly 1.1% is in the top ten. In regard to this clone: Its matching antigen is unknown.

The specimen was CD4+ or CD8+ T cells sorted from blood, collected in a trial of the OX40 agonist ivuxolimab. The chain uses TRBV13 and TRBJ1-6; 7 nucleotides match TRBD1. The receptor's source is an adult with an advanced solid tumor such as melanoma, head and neck, liver or kidney cancer. The CDR3 sequence: CATGQPFNSPLHF. CDR3 nucleotide sequence: TGTGCCACGGGACAGCCTTTTAATTCACCCCTCCACTTT.